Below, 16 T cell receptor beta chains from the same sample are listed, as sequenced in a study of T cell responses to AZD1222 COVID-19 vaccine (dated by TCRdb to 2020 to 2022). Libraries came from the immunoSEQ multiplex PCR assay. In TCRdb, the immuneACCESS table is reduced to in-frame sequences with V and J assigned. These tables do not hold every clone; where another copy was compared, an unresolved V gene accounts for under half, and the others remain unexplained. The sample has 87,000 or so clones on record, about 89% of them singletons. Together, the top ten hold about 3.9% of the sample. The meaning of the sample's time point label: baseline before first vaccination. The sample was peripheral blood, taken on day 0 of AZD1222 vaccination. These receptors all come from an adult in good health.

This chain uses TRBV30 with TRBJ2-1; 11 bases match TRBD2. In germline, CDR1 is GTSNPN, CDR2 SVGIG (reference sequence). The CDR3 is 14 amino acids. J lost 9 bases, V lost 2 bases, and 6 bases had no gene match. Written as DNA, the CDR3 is TGTGCCTGGAGTCCCCCTAGCGGGGGGCCTGAGCAGTTCTTC. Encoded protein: CAWSPPSGGPEQFF.

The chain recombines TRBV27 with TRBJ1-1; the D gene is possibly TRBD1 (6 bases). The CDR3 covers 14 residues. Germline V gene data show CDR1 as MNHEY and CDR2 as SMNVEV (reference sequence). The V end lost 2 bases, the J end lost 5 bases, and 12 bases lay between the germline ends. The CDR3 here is CASSLVRGRTEAFF. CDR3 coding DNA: TGTGCCAGCAGTTTAGTGCGGGGGCGAACTGAAGCTTTCTTT.

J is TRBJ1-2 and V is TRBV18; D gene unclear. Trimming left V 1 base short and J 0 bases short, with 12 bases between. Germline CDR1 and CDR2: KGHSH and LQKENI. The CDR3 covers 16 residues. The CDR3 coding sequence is TGTGCCAGCTCACCACAAAGGGAGCTCTCTAACTATGGCTACACCTTC. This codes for CASSPQRELSNYGYTF.

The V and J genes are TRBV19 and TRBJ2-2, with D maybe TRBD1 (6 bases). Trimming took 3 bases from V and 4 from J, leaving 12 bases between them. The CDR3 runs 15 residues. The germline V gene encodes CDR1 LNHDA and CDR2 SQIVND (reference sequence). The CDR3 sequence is CASSIGRTVTGELFF. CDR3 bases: TGTGCCAGTAGTATTGGCAGGACAGTCACCGGGGAGCTGTTTTTT.

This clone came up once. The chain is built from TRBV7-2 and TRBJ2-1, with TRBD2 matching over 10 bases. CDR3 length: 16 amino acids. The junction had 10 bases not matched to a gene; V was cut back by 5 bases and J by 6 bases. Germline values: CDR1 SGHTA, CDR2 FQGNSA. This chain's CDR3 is CASSPKSGGATNEQFF. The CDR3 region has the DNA TGTGCCAGCAGCCCCAAGAGCGGGGGGGCCACCAATGAGCAGTTCTTC.

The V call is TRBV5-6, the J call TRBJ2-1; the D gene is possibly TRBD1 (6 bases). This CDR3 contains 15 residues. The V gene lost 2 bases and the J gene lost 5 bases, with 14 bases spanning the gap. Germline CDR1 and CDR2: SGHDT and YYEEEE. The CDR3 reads CASSFYETGHNEQFF. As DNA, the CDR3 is TGTGCCAGCAGCTTCTATGAGACAGGACACAATGAGCAGTTCTTC.

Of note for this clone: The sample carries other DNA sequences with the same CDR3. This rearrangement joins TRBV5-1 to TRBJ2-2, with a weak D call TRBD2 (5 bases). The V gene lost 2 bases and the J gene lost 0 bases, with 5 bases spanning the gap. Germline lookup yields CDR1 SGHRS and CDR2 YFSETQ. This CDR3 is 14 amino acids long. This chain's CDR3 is CASSLAANTGELFF. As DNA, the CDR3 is TGCGCCAGCAGCTTAGCGGCGAACACCGGGGAGCTGTTTTTT.

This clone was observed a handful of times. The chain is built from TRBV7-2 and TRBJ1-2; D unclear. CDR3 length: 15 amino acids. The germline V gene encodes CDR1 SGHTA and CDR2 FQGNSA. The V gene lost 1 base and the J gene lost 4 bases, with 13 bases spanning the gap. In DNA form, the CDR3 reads TGTGCCAGCAGCTTAGGGGTGGCGGAACCCTATGGCTACACCTTC. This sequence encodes CASSLGVAEPYGYTF.

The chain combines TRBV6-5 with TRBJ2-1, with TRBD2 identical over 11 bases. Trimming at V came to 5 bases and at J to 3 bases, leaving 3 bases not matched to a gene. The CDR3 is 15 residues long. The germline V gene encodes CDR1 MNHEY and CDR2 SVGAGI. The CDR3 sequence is CASSTTSGGYNEQFF. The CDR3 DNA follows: TGTGCCAGCAGTACTACTAGCGGGGGCTACAATGAGCAGTTCTTC.

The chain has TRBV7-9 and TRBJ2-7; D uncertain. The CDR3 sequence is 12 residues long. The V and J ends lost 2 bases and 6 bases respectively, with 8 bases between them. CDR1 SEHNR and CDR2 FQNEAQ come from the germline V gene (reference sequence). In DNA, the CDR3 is TGTGCCAGCAGCTTAAGCCCCCGCGAGCAGTACTTC. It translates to CASSLSPREQYF.

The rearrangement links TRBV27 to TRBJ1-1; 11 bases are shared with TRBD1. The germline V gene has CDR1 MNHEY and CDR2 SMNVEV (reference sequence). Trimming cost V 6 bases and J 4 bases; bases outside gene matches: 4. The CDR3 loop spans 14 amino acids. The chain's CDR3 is CASSRDRGSTEAFF. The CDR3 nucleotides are TGTGCCAGCAGCAGGGACAGGGGGTCCACTGAAGCTTTCTTT.

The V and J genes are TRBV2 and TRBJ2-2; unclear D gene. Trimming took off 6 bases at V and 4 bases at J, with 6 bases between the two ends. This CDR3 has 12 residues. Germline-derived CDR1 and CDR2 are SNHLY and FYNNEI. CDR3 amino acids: CASRVGTGELFF. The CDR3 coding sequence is TGTGCCAGCAGGGTTGGCACCGGGGAGCTGTTTTTT.

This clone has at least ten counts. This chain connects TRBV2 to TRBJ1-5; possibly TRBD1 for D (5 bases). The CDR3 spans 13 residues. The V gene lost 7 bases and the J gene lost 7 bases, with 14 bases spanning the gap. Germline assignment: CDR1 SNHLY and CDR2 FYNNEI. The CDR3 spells CASMGQGGQPQHF. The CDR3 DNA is TGTGCCAGCATGGGGCAGGGAGGCCAGCCCCAGCATTTT.

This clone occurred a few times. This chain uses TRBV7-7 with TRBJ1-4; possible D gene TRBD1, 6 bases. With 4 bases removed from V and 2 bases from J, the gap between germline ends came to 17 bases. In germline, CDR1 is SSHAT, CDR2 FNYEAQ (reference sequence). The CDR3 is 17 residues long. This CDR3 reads CASSSSRGFATNEKLFF. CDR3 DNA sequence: TGTGCCAGCAGCTCGTCCAGGGGCTTTGCGACTAATGAAAAACTGTTTTTT. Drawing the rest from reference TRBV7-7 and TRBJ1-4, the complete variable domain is GAGVSQSPRYKVTKRGQDVTLRCDPISSHATLYWYQQALGQGPEFLTYFNYEAQPDKSGLPSDRFSAERPEGSISTLTIQRTEQRDSAMYRCASSSSRGFATNEKLFFGSGTQLSVL.

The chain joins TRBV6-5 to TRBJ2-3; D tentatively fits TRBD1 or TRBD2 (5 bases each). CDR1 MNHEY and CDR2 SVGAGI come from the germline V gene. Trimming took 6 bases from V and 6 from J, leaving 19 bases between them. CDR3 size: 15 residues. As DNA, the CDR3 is TGTGCCAGCAGCGTTTACGGGGCCACATCCGATACGCAGTATTTT. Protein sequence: CASSVYGATSDTQYF.

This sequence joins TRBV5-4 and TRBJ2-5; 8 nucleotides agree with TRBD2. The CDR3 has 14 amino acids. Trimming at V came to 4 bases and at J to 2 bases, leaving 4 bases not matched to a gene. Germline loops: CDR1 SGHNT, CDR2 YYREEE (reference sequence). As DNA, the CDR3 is TGTGCCAGCAGCCCGGGAGGGGGGCAAGAGACCCAGTACTTC. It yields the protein CASSPGGGQETQYF.